These 17 T cell receptor beta chains came from one sample sequenced in a study of blood T cell repertoires in COVID-19. This table comes from immunoSEQ multiplex PCR, and its TCRdb copy is limited to in-frame clones, with some not included. Of approximately 170,000 clones in the sample, 80% to 90% were seen once. The source material was peripheral blood. The receptors come from a man aged 35 to 55 who had recovered from COVID-19.

This chain joins TRBV6-5 and TRBJ1-5, with 9 bases that match TRBD1. Germline trimming cut 6 bases from V and 3 bases from J; bases unmatched to any gene: 6. The germline gives CDR1 MNHEY, CDR2 SVGAGI. The CDR3 is made up of 15 amino acids. DNA for the CDR3: TGTGCCAGCAGCTCCGGACAGGGGAACAATCAGCCCCAGCATTTT. This sequence encodes CASSSGQGNNQPQHF.

CDR3 in DNA: TGTGCCACCAGTGATTCGGGGGGCAGCTACGAGCAGTACTTC. Translated: CATSDSGGSYEQYF. This chain connects TRBV24-1 to TRBJ2-7; a weak D match, TRBD2 (7 bases). The CDR3 totals 14 residues. The ends were cut back, 2 bases at V and 3 bases at J, with 10 bases in the middle. Germline V gives CDR1 KGHDR, CDR2 SFDVKD.

V is TRBV7-2 and J is TRBJ1-3, with D possibly matching TRBD1 (5 bases). Germline CDR1 is SGHTA and CDR2 is FQGNSA. The V and J ends lost 7 bases and 4 bases respectively, with 11 bases between them. CDR3 length equals 13 residues. This CDR3 reads CASMEGLGNTIYF. Written as DNA, the CDR3 is TGTGCCAGCATGGAGGGGTTGGGAAACACCATATATTTT.

J is TRBJ1-2 and V is TRBV7-2; TRBD1 is a possible D gene (6 bases). Germline-derived CDR1 and CDR2 are SGHTA and FQGNSA. This CDR3 is 13 amino acids long. Trimming left V 3 bases short and J 5 bases short, with 10 bases between. The CDR3 protein is CASSFGTYYGYTF. CDR3 coding DNA: TGTGCCAGCAGCTTCGGGACATATTATGGCTACACCTTC.

The V gene is TRBV18, the J gene TRBJ2-5, with 8 bases identical to TRBD1. The CDR3 length is 13 residues. Germline V CDR1 and CDR2: KGHSH, LQKENI. J gave up 5 bases and V 4 bases, and 3 bases lay outside the gene matches. The CDR3, as DNA: TGTGCCAGCTCACTGGACAGGGCTGAGACCCAGTACTTC. Protein sequence: CASSLDRAETQYF.

In this sample, this clone turned up a few times. The CDR3 sequence: CASSQTGDTEAFF. CDR3 in DNA: TGTGCCAGCAGCCAAACAGGGGACACTGAAGCTTTCTTT. The V and J genes are TRBV3-1 (or the pseudogene TRBV3-2) and TRBJ1-1; 7 nucleotides line up with TRBD1. V shed 2 bases and J 3 bases; nucleotides not matched to a gene: 0. Germline CDR1 reads LGHDT; CDR2 reads YNNKEL (reference sequence). This CDR3 has 13 amino acids.

This rearrangement joins TRBV30 to TRBJ1-2; the D gene is possibly TRBD1 (5 bases). CDR1 and CDR2 (germline): GTSNPN, SVGIG (reference sequence). The CDR3 has 13 residues. The V and J ends lost 4 bases and 0 bases respectively, with 9 bases between them. The CDR3 coding sequence is TGTGCCTGGACAGGGCGAGCTAACTATGGCTACACCTTC. Its protein is CAWTGRANYGYTF.

This clone was picked up a small number of times. V and J are TRBV4-2 and TRBJ2-3, with a possible D match to TRBD1 (5 bases). CDR1 is LGHNA and CDR2 is YNFKEQ in the germline V gene. Trimming removed 5 bases at V and 0 bases at J, with 15 bases between. The CDR3 is 16 amino acids. The CDR3 is CASSDLGQASTDTQYF. As DNA, the CDR3 is TGTGCCAGCAGCGACCTGGGGCAGGCTAGCACAGATACGCAGTATTTT.

The chain recombines TRBV6-5 with TRBJ1-1; no definite D call. CDR3 length: 13 amino acids. Trimming left V 11 bases short and J 2 bases short, with 15 bases between. CDR1 and CDR2 (germline): MNHEY, SVGAGI. CDR3 protein: CASSAGGNTEAFF. In DNA form, the CDR3 reads TGTGCCTCCAGCGCGGGAGGAAACACTGAAGCTTTCTTT.

This chain links TRBV11-3 with TRBJ2-3, with TRBD2 matching 16 bases. Germline CDR1 and CDR2: SGHNT and YENEEA. The CDR3 loop spans 18 amino acids. With V trimmed by 5 bases and J by 6 bases, 11 bases remained unmatched. CDR3 loop: CASSLGEGLAGGMDTQYF. CDR3 nucleotides: TGTGCCAGCAGCCTGGGAGAGGGACTAGCGGGGGGGATGGATACGCAGTATTTT.

The chain couples TRBV12-3 or TRBV12-4 to TRBJ1-1, with a weak D call TRBD1 (6 bases). The CDR3 spans 12 residues. With 7 bases removed from V and 6 bases from J, the gap between germline ends came to 12 bases. The CDR3 DNA is TGTGCCAGCACCCTCGGGGGGCCTGAAGCTTTCTTT. As protein: CASTLGGPEAFF.

This chain joins TRBV21-1 and TRBJ2-7; the table's D call, TRBD2, has no DNA check behind it. TRBV21-1 is recorded as a pseudogene. This CDR3 has 15 residues. The CDR3 here is CASSSQAPPRYEQYF. CDR3 nucleotide sequence: TGTGCCAGCAGCTCGCAAGCTCCCCCGCGCTACGAGCAGTACTTC.

The chain couples TRBV11-3 to TRBJ2-1; 10 bases agree with TRBD2. This CDR3 is built from 13 residues. The V gene end was trimmed by 2 bases and the J gene end by 10 bases; junction bases not matched to a gene: 2. Germline V gene data show CDR1 as SGHNT and CDR2 as YENEEA. Here the CDR3 DNA reads TGTGCCAGCAGCTTAACTAGCGGGACCGAGCAGTTCTTC. Encoded protein: CASSLTSGTEQFF.

This chain's CDR3 is CASSPKGQVLIAKNIQYF. The CDR3 nucleotides read TGTGCCAGCAGCCCCAAGGGACAGGTCCTAATAGCCAAAAACATTCAGTACTTC. The chain combines TRBV3-1 (or the pseudogene TRBV3-2) with TRBJ2-4; 8 bases align to TRBD1. This CDR3 region has 18 residues. Per the germline V gene, CDR1 is LGHDT and CDR2 is YNNKEL (reference sequence). After removal of 4 bases from V and 0 bases from J, the junction contained 11 bases not matched to a gene.

The chain couples TRBV29-1 to TRBJ2-6, with D possibly matching TRBD1 (6 bases). Trimming cost V 6 bases and J 1 base, with 10 bases left between them. Germline V gene lookup returns CDR1 SQVTM and CDR2 ANQGSEA. The CDR3 is 14 residues long. The CDR3 nucleotides read TGCAGCGTGCCCACAGGGTCTGGGGCCAACGTCCTGACTTTC. It is translated as CSVPTGSGANVLTF.

J is TRBJ2-1 and V is TRBV7-9, with 8 bases identical to TRBD2. Germline V lookup: CDR1 SEHNR, CDR2 FQNEAQ (reference sequence). CDR3 length: 16 amino acids. Trimming at V came to 0 bases and at J to 7 bases, leaving 8 bases not matched to a gene. DNA of the CDR3: TGTGCCAGCAGCTTAGCCCCATCCGGGACTAGAAATGAGCAGTTCTTC. This translates into CASSLAPSGTRNEQFF.

This sequence joins TRBV30 and TRBJ1-3, with unresolved D. The germline gives CDR1 GTSNPN, CDR2 SVGIG (reference sequence). Trimming left V 5 bases short and J 0 bases short, with 11 bases between. This CDR3 has 14 amino acids. This chain's CDR3 is CAWGTRNSGNTIYF. CDR3 nucleotides: TGTGCCTGGGGAACACGAAACTCTGGAAACACCATATATTTT.